The source of this T cell receptor beta chain is a study of neurological immune-mediated disorders. V was clipped by 0 bases and J by 7 bases; unmatched bases: 11. CDR3 length: 16 amino acids. Germline lookup yields CDR1 LNHNV and CDR2 YYDKDF (reference sequence). One entry per CDR3 protein, called by TCRdb with MiXCR from the 5' RACE reads. The table has about 41,000 distinct CDR3 sequences, around 13% seen once. The chain uses TRBV15 and TRBJ2-7, with 8 nucleotides matching TRBD1. The sequence derives from a woman aged 60-75 years with HTLV-1-associated myelopathy (HAM/TSP). The source material was CD4+ T cells from blood. CDR3 nucleotide sequence: TGTGCCACCAGCAGAGATGCAGGGGGCCCTCGTACGGAGCAGTACTTC. Protein product: CATSRDAGGPRTEQYF.